One TCR beta chain is described in this entry. The antigen remains undetermined. At one boundary the junction diverges from the germline segment, which might be a read error. The data belong to a study of tumor-infiltrating lymphocytes in primary liver carcinoma. Looking at the study overall: Aged between 30 and 69 years, the patients were men and women.

Looked up from germline, CDR1 is SGHAT and CDR2 is FQDESV (reference sequence). This CDR3 spans 13 amino acids. From 20-30 mg of unsorted bulk tissue, DNA and RNA were co-extracted together. Resecting the tumor surgically was how the patients' primary liver carcinoma was treated. Study observations and caveats: Relative to tumor region pairs, the tumor-adjacent and tumor-blood pairs showed overlap that was lower. The study found a significantly higher top-250-clone fraction in tumors than in blood (p = 0.039).

Researchers generated TCR beta cDNA from around 0.55 ug of total RNA, relying on a constant-region primer. Three-round nested multiplex PCR performed with slightly modified ARM-PCR produced the TCR beta libraries. Forward primers for TRBV1-TRBV30 and a C-beta reverse primer served the first two PCR rounds, at about 10 cycles each. TCRdb independently ran MiXCR on the multiplex PCR reads; one entry per CDR3 protein. The data contain around 88,000 distinct CDR3 sequences, less than 75% of them seen just once; the ten biggest clones take up around 30%. The sequenced sample was tumor-adjacent normal liver tissue. The receptor was derived from a man aged 35 to 55 with primary liver carcinoma and hepatitis B virus infection. This sequence joins TRBV11-1 and TRBJ2-2, with D possibly TRBD2 on 6 matching bases. The CDR3 coding sequence is TGCGTCAGCAGCTTAGGACTATCCGGGGAGCTGTTTTTT. Its translation is CVSSLGLSGELFF. The variable domain in full, completed from reference TRBV11-1 and TRBJ2-2, reads EAEVAQSPRYKITEKSQAVAFWCDPISGHATLYWYRQILGQGPELLVQFQDESVVDDSQLPKDRFSAERLKGVDSTLKIQPAELGDSAMYLCVSSLGLSGELFFGEGSRLTVL.